This TCR beta chain was retrieved from a study of shared clonotypes between healthy human individuals. Clones were sequenced by immunoSEQ multiplex PCR, and TCRdb holds only the in-frame ones, with some missing. Counted here are some 490,000 clones, 65% to 85% occurring once; the ten biggest clones make up approximately 11%. This clone was detected once. CDR1 and CDR2 (germline): MGHRA, YSYEKL. Losses at the gene ends were 4 bases for V and 2 bases for J; bases not matched to a gene: 13. This CDR3 is 17 amino acids long. The chain links TRBV4-1 to TRBJ2-5; 7 nucleotides match TRBD1. The TCR comes from a woman aged 40 to 50 in good health. Some clones in this sample may be carry-over from other donors' samples. The sample was PBMCs. The CDR3 is CASSPRGSGQRQETQYF. The CDR3 region has the DNA TGCGCCAGCAGCCCCAGGGGGTCGGGGCAGCGACAAGAGACCCAGTACTTC.